The 23 T cell receptor beta chains below come from one sample, sequenced in a study of OX40 agonist ivuxolimab in advanced cancers. Sequencing was performed with immunoSEQ multiplex PCR; in TCRdb, only in-frame clones are kept and a portion is missing. This table has fewer than 100,000 clones, roughly nine tenths appearing once. Source: CD4+ or CD8+ T cells sorted from blood, taken in a trial of the OX40 agonist ivuxolimab. The receptor set was obtained from an adult with an advanced solid tumor such as melanoma, head and neck, liver or kidney cancer.

The chain couples TRBV29-1 to TRBJ2-3; D may be TRBD1 or TRBD2 (5 bases each). The CDR3 covers 13 residues. Germline V gene lookup returns CDR1 SQVTM and CDR2 ANQGSEA. Trimming pared 7 bases from V and 0 bases from J, leaving 11 bases between. The CDR3 protein is CSASRDSTDTQYF. The CDR3 region has the DNA TGCAGCGCCAGCCGGGACAGCACAGATACGCAGTATTTT.

This clone was seen a handful of times. The J gene is TRBJ1-2, the V gene TRBV7-2, with 7 bases aligning to TRBD1. The J segment lost 4 bases and the V segment lost 6 bases, leaving 5 bases of the junction unmatched. Germline V gives CDR1 SGHTA, CDR2 FQGNSA. This CDR3 is built from 13 residues. CDR3: CASRRGTAYGYTF. The CDR3 region has the DNA TGTGCCAGCAGGCGGGGGACAGCCTATGGCTACACCTTC.

The rearrangement joins TRBV9 to TRBJ2-2, with TRBD1 as a possible D gene (6 bases). Trimming left V 1 base short and J 7 bases short, with 11 bases between. The CDR3 sequence is 14 residues long. The germline CDR1 and CDR2 sequences are SGDLS and YYNGEE. The CDR3 sequence is CASSVNTGNGELFF. CDR3 nucleotides: TGTGCCAGCAGCGTAAATACAGGGAACGGGGAGCTGTTTTTT.

This chain joins TRBV14 and TRBJ2-5, with D possibly called TRBD1 or TRBD2 (6 bases each). CDR3 size: 13 residues. CDR1 and CDR2 from the germline V gene are SGHDN and FVKESK. V lost 0 bases and J lost 5, with 7 bases in between. The CDR3 sequence is CASSQEGGETQYF. The CDR3, as DNA: TGTGCCAGCAGCCAAGAGGGGGGCGAGACCCAGTACTTC.

The CDR3 DNA reads as TGTGCCAGCAGTTATTCGCCGGGGGCTACCCCTTACAATGAGCAGTTCTTC. It is translated as CASSYSPGATPYNEQFF. The chain employs TRBV6-9 and TRBJ2-1; D is tentatively TRBD1 or TRBD2 (6 bases each). The CDR3 is 17 amino acids. Germline V CDR1 and CDR2: MNHGY, SVAAGI. Trimming removed 0 bases from V and 4 bases from J, with 16 bases in between.

The V call is TRBV6-5, the J call TRBJ1-2, with D possibly being TRBD1 (6 bases). The germline CDR1 and CDR2 sequences are MNHEY and SVGAGI. The CDR3 runs 15 residues. Trimming removed 5 bases from V and 5 bases from J, with 18 bases in between. CDR3 region: CASSRGGARRYGYTF. The DNA of the CDR3 is TGTGCCAGCAGTCGCGGGGGGGCCCGAAGGTATGGCTACACCTTC.

This chain links TRBV5-1 with TRBJ2-7; unclear D gene. The CDR3 sequence is 13 residues long. V was clipped by 4 bases and J by 3 bases, with 11 bases between them. Germline-derived CDR1 and CDR2 are SGHRS and YFSETQ. For the CDR3, the DNA is TGCGCCAGCAGCCCCCCCGCTAGCTACGAGCAGTACTTC. Translated, it gives CASSPPASYEQYF.

The chain recombines TRBV19 with TRBJ2-6; weak D call: TRBD1 (6 bases). The CDR3 totals 13 residues. Germline V lookup: CDR1 LNHDA, CDR2 SQIVND (reference sequence). Trimming left V 8 bases short and J 1 base short, with 6 bases between. This CDR3 reads CASQGSGANVLTF. The CDR3 bases are TGTGCCAGTCAGGGGTCTGGGGCCAACGTCCTGACTTTC. Full variable domain (rest looked up from reference TRBV19 and TRBJ2-6): DGGITQSPKYLFRKEGQNVTLSCEQNLNHDAMYWYRQDPGQGLRLIYYSQIVNDFQKGDIAEGYSVSREKKESFPLTVTSAQKNPTAFYLCASQGSGANVLTFGAGSRLTVL.

The J gene is TRBJ2-6, the V gene TRBV6-5, with TRBD1 identical over 7 bases. Trimming removed 7 bases from V and 5 bases from J; junction bases left unmatched: 8. CDR1 and CDR2 (germline): MNHEY, SVGAGI. CDR3 size: 15 residues. For the CDR3, the DNA is TGTGCCAGCAACCCAGGGGGTTCTCGGGCCAACGTCCTGACTTTC. Residues: CASNPGGSRANVLTF.

This chain connects TRBV7-8 to TRBJ2-7, with D hard to call. Trimming removed 1 base from V and 5 bases from J, with 9 bases in between. This CDR3 contains 13 residues. CDR1 and CDR2 (germline): SGHVS, FQNEAQ. The CDR3 protein is CASSLVMGHEQYF. The CDR3 coding sequence is TGTGCCAGCAGCTTAGTTATGGGTCACGAGCAGTACTTC. Full variable domain (remainder filled in from reference TRBV7-8 and TRBJ2-7): GAGVSQSPRYKVAKRGQDVALRCDPISGHVSLFWYQQALGQGPEFLTYFQNEAQLDKSGLPSDRFFAERPEGSVSTLKIQRTQQEDSAVYLCASSLVMGHEQYFGPGTRLTVT.

The V gene is TRBV18, the J gene TRBJ2-5; D is undetermined. The V gene lost 2 bases and the J gene lost 5 bases, with 12 bases spanning the gap. Germline V gene data show CDR1 as KGHSH and CDR2 as LQKENI. The CDR3 is 14 amino acids. CDR3 DNA: TGTGCCAGCTCACCATCTCACAGAGAGGAGACCCAGTACTTC. Its protein is CASSPSHREETQYF.

This clone is a singleton in its sample. The chain is built from TRBV9 and TRBJ2-3, with D maybe TRBD2 (6 bases). Germline V lookup: CDR1 SGDLS, CDR2 YYNGEE. The CDR3 contains 12 residues. Trimming shortened V by 3 bases and J by 6 bases, and 8 bases separated the two germline ends. This CDR3 reads CASSAGTDTQYF. The CDR3 coding sequence is TGTGCCAGCAGCGCCGGGACTGATACGCAGTATTTT.

This chain uses TRBV28 with TRBJ2-7; TRBD1 aligns across 12 bases. The V gene end was trimmed by 3 bases and the J gene end by 13 bases; junction bases not matched to a gene: 7. Germline V CDR1 and CDR2: MDHEN, SYDVKM. This CDR3 contains 13 residues. CDR3 loop: CASSLGQGAVDYF. As DNA, the CDR3 is TGTGCCAGCAGTTTGGGACAGGGGGCTGTGGATTACTTC. Full variable domain (remainder filled in from reference TRBV28 and TRBJ2-7): DVKVTQSSRYLVKRTGEKVFLECVQDMDHENMFWYRQDPGLGLRLIYFSYDVKMKEKGDIPEGYSVSREKKERFSLILESASTNQTSMYLCASSLGQGAVDYFGPGTRLTVT.

The chain combines TRBV11-2 with TRBJ2-2, with D perhaps matching TRBD1 (6 bases). The CDR3 is made up of 13 amino acids. V gave up 5 bases and J gave up 7 bases, with 11 bases separating them. The germline gives CDR1 SGHAT, CDR2 FQNNGV. CDR3 loop: CASSTRGGGELFF. CDR3 bases: TGTGCCAGCAGCACCCGAGGGGGCGGGGAGCTGTTTTTT.

This clone showed up just a few times. V gene TRBV9 combines with J gene TRBJ1-1; D not certain. The CDR3 loop spans 14 amino acids. V was pared by 0 bases and J by 3 bases, with 9 bases between. The germline CDR1 and CDR2 sequences are SGDLS and YYNGEE. CDR3 sequence reads: CASSVEQWDTEAFF. Written as DNA, the CDR3 is TGTGCCAGCAGCGTAGAACAGTGGGACACTGAAGCTTTCTTT.

The V call is TRBV27, the J call TRBJ1-6; 7 bases match TRBD1. This CDR3 comprises 14 residues. CDR1 and CDR2 from the germline V gene are MNHEY and SMNVEV (reference sequence). Germline trimming cut 2 bases from V and 9 bases from J; bases unmatched to any gene: 4. The CDR3 reads CASSLEGAGSPLHF. CDR3 bases: TGTGCCAGCAGTTTAGAGGGGGCCGGTTCACCCCTCCACTTT.

This sequence joins TRBV5-1 and TRBJ1-4; 8 nucleotides agree with TRBD1. The J segment lost 8 bases and the V segment lost 4 bases, leaving 13 bases of the junction unmatched. CDR3 length: 16 residues. Germline V CDR1 and CDR2: SGHRS, YFSETQ. The CDR3 region is CASSPTTGDGSEKLFF. The CDR3, as DNA: TGCGCCAGCAGCCCCACGACAGGGGACGGGAGCGAAAAACTGTTTTTT.

This chain joins TRBV5-5 and TRBJ2-2, with D unclear. Deletions cut 0 bases from V and 1 base from J, with 7 bases between. This CDR3 is 15 amino acids long. In germline, CDR1 is SGHKS, CDR2 YYEKEE (reference sequence). The CDR3 here is CASSLVTGNTGELFF. The CDR3 nucleotides are TGTGCCAGCAGCTTGGTCACCGGGAACACCGGGGAGCTGTTTTTT.

This chain links TRBV7-2 with TRBJ2-1; D not resolved. V lost 5 bases and J 1 base, leaving 12 bases between the germline ends. The CDR3 is made up of 15 amino acids. Per germline, CDR1 SGHTA and CDR2 FQGNSA. The CDR3 region is CASSRVLGSYNEQFF. The CDR3 coding sequence is TGTGCCAGCAGCCGTGTCTTGGGATCCTACAATGAGCAGTTCTTC. Complete variable domain (other parts from reference TRBV7-2 and TRBJ2-1): GAGVSQSPSNKVTEKGKDVELRCDPISGHTALYWYRQSLGQGLEFLIYFQGNSAPDKSGLPSDRFSAERTGGSVSTLTIQRTQQEDSAVYLCASSRVLGSYNEQFFGPGTRLTVL.

The chain is built from TRBV30 and TRBJ1-2; 11 bases are a match to TRBD1. In germline, CDR1 is GTSNPN, CDR2 SVGIG (reference sequence). This CDR3 has 12 residues. This CDR3 is CLAGTGGDGYTF. The DNA for the CDR3 is TGTCTCGCTGGGACAGGGGGGGATGGCTACACCTTC.

This chain connects TRBV5-1 to TRBJ1-3, with TRBD1 as a possible D gene (5 bases). Germline-derived CDR1 and CDR2 are SGHRS and YFSETQ. Trimming shortened V by 2 bases and J by 4 bases, and 19 bases separated the two germline ends. This CDR3 has 17 residues. CDR3 bases: TGCGCCAGCAGCTTAGACTTTCCGGGGACTTCGGGAAACACCATATATTTT. Translating gives CASSLDFPGTSGNTIYF.

In its sample, this clone was seen once. The V gene is TRBV5-4, the J gene TRBJ1-2; maybe TRBD1 (5 bases). Germline V gives CDR1 SGHNT, CDR2 YYREEE (reference sequence). V was cut by 3 bases and J by 4 bases, with 7 bases left in between. The CDR3 length is 12 residues. CDR3 in DNA: TGTGCCAGCAGCTCAGACAGCTATGGCTACACCTTC. It yields the protein CASSSDSYGYTF.

V and J are TRBV6-5 and TRBJ2-3; 8 nucleotides align to TRBD2. The V segment lost 0 bases and the J segment 4 bases; nucleotides outside the gene matches: 6. Germline V lookup: CDR1 MNHEY, CDR2 SVGAGI. This CDR3 has 16 amino acids. CDR3 residues: CASSYSGTGGADTQYF. The CDR3 bases are TGTGCCAGCAGTTACTCAGGGACGGGGGGGGCAGATACGCAGTATTTT.